This note documents a single T cell receptor beta chain sequence. Its specificity is not known. In germline, CDR1 is LNHDA, CDR2 SQIVND (reference sequence). This CDR3 has 14 residues. Trimming pared 2 bases from V and 4 bases from J, leaving 10 bases between. A patient was excluded if there was uncontrolled infection, other autoimmune disease, pregnancy or lactation. The sample comes from a study of T cells in Graves' hyperthyroidism and ophthalmopathy. Findings of the study overall: By a 13 V-J model, ophthalmopathy was set apart from stable hyperthyroidism. Most thyroid clonotypes expanded above 0.001 were also detected in blood.

Regions amplified from RNA transcripts were the TCR beta CDR3 regions. TCR CDR3 underwent first-round RT-PCR with the HTBI primer set. MiXCR, run by TCRdb on the multiplex PCR reads, gives a single entry per CDR3 protein. Of over 450,000 distinct CDR3 sequences in the sample, roughly 18% are singletons; the top ten hold 17%. This chain joins TRBV19 and TRBJ2-3; tentative D call: TRBD2 (5 bases). The receptor comes from a woman under 30 with Graves' ophthalmopathy. Specimen: blood. The DNA for the CDR3 is TGTGCCAGTAGTATAACGGACTTCTCAGATACGCAGTATTTT. Protein sequence: CASSITDFSDTQYF. The full variable domain, rest sourced from reference TRBV19 and TRBJ2-3, is DGGITQSPKYLFRKEGQNVTLSCEQNLNHDAMYWYRQDPGQGLRLIYYSQIVNDFQKGDIAEGYSVSREKKESFPLTVTSAQKNPTAFYLCASSITDFSDTQYFGPGTRLTVL.